This entry concerns a single T cell receptor (beta chain). No antigen is known for it. A much larger clone lies one base from this, so it may be a read error. Building the TCR beta libraries relied on iRepertoire HTBI primers, and CDR3 regions underwent Arm-PCR. TCRdb fed the multiplex PCR reads into MiXCR, producing one record per CDR3 protein. The table lists over 350,000 distinct CDR3 sequences, over 14% of them singletons. Time point defined: newly diagnosed GD, antithyroid drugs for less than 3 months. Extracted PBMC RNA gave rise to the TCR library. These data originate in a study of regulatory T cells in long-lasting Graves disease. General study points: Patients with persistent disease showed a bias toward TRBV28, TRBJ1-2 and TRBJ2-5.

This CDR3 is 16 amino acids long. Germline V lookup: CDR1 LGHNA, CDR2 YNFKEQ. These same records also appear under a second study, on T cells in Graves' hyperthyroidism and ophthalmopathy. From that second work: Diagnostic assessment was based on clinical symptoms, serum thyroxine and TRAb, thyroid ultrasound and orbital computed tomography.

The chain is built from TRBV4-2 and TRBJ1-4; D may be TRBD1 (6 bases). This TCR was sampled from a woman in her thirties or forties with Graves disease. The sample was peripheral blood mononuclear cells (PBMCs), taken at new diagnosis, from a patient treated with antithyroid drugs. CDR3 amino acids: CASTQDPTGDNEKLFF. CDR3 bases: TGCGCCAGCACCCAAGATCCGACAGGCGATAATGAAAAACTGTTTTTT.